These T cell receptor beta chains were read from a single sample in a study of T cell changes during pregnancy in multiple sclerosis. The protocol was immunoSEQ multiplex PCR, while the TCRdb copy is restricted to in-frame clones and leaves out a portion. The table shows some 80,000 clones, with 90% to 95% occurring only once. The material sequenced was peripheral blood, taken in the second trimester of pregnancy. Receptors were obtained from a female donor with multiple sclerosis, enrolled in a pregnancy study. The CDR3 runs from the conserved cysteine through the conserved F or W. The order of the fields is J gene, D gene, clone size, V gene, CDR3 DNA, CDR3 protein. D genes are given only for firm matches. Clone size is given for some rows only: seen once, a few or many times, or a class if the clone is expanded.

>TRBJ2-3|-|-|TRBV7-2
TGTGCCAGCAGCCCCGTGTCGCGGAGCACAGATACGCAGTATTTT
CASSPVSRSTDTQYF
>TRBJ2-7|TRBD2|-|TRBV27
TGTGCCAGCAGTTTCGGTAGCGGGAGATCTTACGAGCAGTACTTC
CASSFGSGRSYEQYF
>TRBJ1-1|TRBD1|-|TRBV30
TGTGCCTGGAGTGCAGGGGGTGACCCTTTCTTT
CAWSAGGDPFF
>TRBJ1-2|-|-|TRBV5-4
TGTGCCAGCAGCTTGTCAGGTGCAAATGGCTACACCTTC
CASSLSGANGYTF
>TRBJ1-5|-|-|TRBV6-1
TGTGCCAGCACCCCCCCGCGCGGGAGCAATCAGCCCCAGCATTTT
CASTPPRGSNQPQHF
>TRBJ1-1|-|-|TRBV5-4
TGTGCCAGCAGCAGCCGGGGAGCCACTGAAGCTTTCTTT
CASSSRGATEAFF
>TRBJ1-2|TRBD1|-|TRBV18
TGTGCCAGCTCACCCCAAACTCGGACAGGGAACTATGGCTACACCTTC
CASSPQTRTGNYGYTF
>TRBJ2-3|-|once|TRBV6-4
TGTGCCAGCAGTGACCTCGGAGAGGGCCCGACAGATACGCAGTATTTT
CASSDLGEGPTDTQYF
>TRBJ2-2|TRBD1|-|TRBV11-1
TGTGCCAGCAGCCAGGGACAGGGGGCGTTGAACACCGGGGAGCTGTTTTTT
CASSQGQGALNTGELFF
>TRBJ2-3|-|-|TRBV2
TGTGCCAGCAGTGAAGGCCCAAGGGGCACTGGCACAGATACGCAGTATTTT
CASSEGPRGTGTDTQYF
>TRBJ2-1|TRBD1|-|TRBV11-2
TGTGCCAGCAGCTTAGGTTCAGGACAGGGTACGTCGAATGAGCAGTTCTTC
CASSLGSGQGTSNEQFF
>TRBJ2-7|TRBD2|-|TRBV7-2
TGTGCCAGCAGCCCCCGGGGTGGACTAGCGGGAGGTGGTTCCTACGAGCAGTACTTC
CASSPRGGLAGGGSYEQYF
>TRBJ1-2|-|-|TRBV5-3
TGTGCCAGAAGCTTTCGGGCGCCTAGCCTCCGGCGGTTTAAAGTCCGTTCTGAAAACTATGGCTACACCTTC
CARSFRAPSLRRFKVRSENYGYTF
>TRBJ1-1|TRBD1|-|TRBV5-4
TGTGCCAGCAGCTTAATCGGACAGGGGAACACTGAAGCTTTCTTT
CASSLIGQGNTEAFF
>TRBJ1-1|-|-|TRBV6-6
TGTGCCAGCAGCCCGGCACAGGGCTGGAACACTGAAGCTTTCTTT
CASSPAQGWNTEAFF
>TRBJ1-1|TRBD1|-|TRBV28
TGTGCCAGCAGTCCGGGACAGGGGGCTTATGAAGCTTTCTTT
CASSPGQGAYEAFF
>TRBJ2-3|TRBD2|-|TRBV4-1
TGCGCCAGCAGCATCGGACTAGCGGGACGAGGAGATACGCAGTATTTT
CASSIGLAGRGDTQYF
>TRBJ2-5|-|-|TRBV6-1
TGTGCCAGCAGCTGGGGGGAAGAGACCCAGTACTTC
CASSWGEETQYF
>TRBJ2-1|TRBD2|-|TRBV30
TGTGCCCAACAACTAGCGGGAGGGGGAAATGAGCAGTTCTTC
CAQQLAGGGNEQFF
>TRBJ2-5|TRBD2|-|TRBV27
TGTGCCAGCGCAGGACTAGCGGGAGTGGGGGAGACCCAGTACTTC
CASAGLAGVGETQYF
>TRBJ2-7|TRBD1|-|TRBV2
TGTGCCAGCATCCAACAGGGGGCTAGTGACCAGCAGTACTTC
CASIQQGASDQQYF
>TRBJ1-2|TRBD1|-|TRBV10-3
TGTGCCATCAGTGAAGTCGGACAGGTCAATGGCTACACCTTC
CAISEVGQVNGYTF
>TRBJ2-3|TRBD2|-|TRBV4-3
TGCGCCAGCAGCCAAGAGGAGGGCGGGAGGGCAGATACGCAGTATTTT
CASSQEEGGRADTQYF
>TRBJ2-2|-|-|TRBV10-3
TGTGCCATCAGTGACCCCGGGACTCCGAACACCGGGGAGCTGTTTTTT
CAISDPGTPNTGELFF
>TRBJ2-2|TRBD2|-|TRBV10-3
TGTGCCATCAGTGGTATGGGCGGGAGTACCGGGGAGCTGTTTTTT
CAISGMGGSTGELFF
>TRBJ1-2|TRBD1|once|TRBV28
TGTGCCAGCAGTTTTCGACAGGGTTCTGGCTACACCTTC
CASSFRQGSGYTF
>TRBJ2-4|-|-|TRBV7-2
TGTGCCAGCAGCTTAGAAACCCAGACTATAGCCAAAAACATTCAGTACTTC
CASSLETQTIAKNIQYF
>TRBJ2-7|TRBD1|-|TRBV6-5
TGTGCCAGCAGTTACCAGGGACAGATAGGCGAGCAGTACTTC
CASSYQGQIGEQYF
>TRBJ2-1|TRBD2|-|TRBV6-1
TGTGCCAGCAGTGGAGGGAGGGCTAGCGGCTACAATGAGCAGTTCTTC
CASSGGRASGYNEQFF
>TRBJ1-1|-|-|TRBV18
TGTGCCAGCTCACCCCCCGGGGGGGTGGTGAACACTGAAGCTTTCTTT
CASSPPGGVVNTEAFF
>TRBJ2-7|TRBD1|-|TRBV28
TGTGCCAGCAAGGAGGGACAGGGATCCTACGAGCAGTACTTC
CASKEGQGSYEQYF
>TRBJ2-3|-|-|TRBV11-2
TGTGCCAGCAGCTCCATATCTAGCGCAAGCACAGATACGCAGTATTTT
CASSSISSASTDTQYF
>TRBJ2-1|TRBD2|-|TRBV5-4
TGTGCCAGCAGCCCGGGGGGCAATGAGCAGTTCTTC
CASSPGGNEQFF
>TRBJ2-7|-|-|TRBV2
TGTGCCGGCCTCGGGGGTACCTACGAGCAGTACTTC
CAGLGGTYEQYF
>TRBJ2-7|TRBD2|-|TRBV4-1
TGCGCCAGCAGCCCGTCGCTAGCGGGGCCCTACGAGCAGTACTTC
CASSPSLAGPYEQYF
>TRBJ2-5|-|-|TRBV6-5
TGTGCCAGCAGGGAGCAGGGGGAGACCCAGTACTTC
CASREQGETQYF
>TRBJ2-7|-|-|TRBV30
TGTGCCTGGAGTGTCGTAGGGGGCTCCTACGAGCAGTACTTC
CAWSVVGGSYEQYF
>TRBJ2-1|TRBD1|-|TRBV27
TGTGCCAGCCTCCCGGGACAGGGGGCTAATGAGCAGTTCTTC
CASLPGQGANEQFF
>TRBJ2-1|-|-|TRBV29-1
TGCAGCGTTGAAGTAGCCTACAATGAGCAGTTCTTC
CSVEVAYNEQFF
>TRBJ1-2|TRBD1|-|TRBV7-8
TGTGCCAGCAGTGACAGACCTGGGACAGGTGGCTACACCTTC
CASSDRPGTGGYTF
>TRBJ2-1|TRBD2|once|TRBV19
TGTGCCAGTAGGCCGACTAGCGGGACCTACAATGAGCAGTTCTTC
CASRPTSGTYNEQFF
>TRBJ2-3|-|-|TRBV5-6
TGTGCCAGCAGCTTGGCGGGGTATCGGGATACGCAGTATTTT
CASSLAGYRDTQYF
>TRBJ2-3|TRBD2|-|TRBV11-2
TGTGCCAGCAGCTTGGCGGGAGCGGGTACAGATACGCAGTATTTT
CASSLAGAGTDTQYF
>TRBJ2-5|TRBD2|-|TRBV4-1
TGCGCCAGCAGCCTGGTGTTAGCGGGATGGGGGCAAGAGACCCAGTACTTC
CASSLVLAGWGQETQYF
>TRBJ2-5|-|-|TRBV4-1
TGCGCCAGCAGCCAAGTAATGGGGACAAGAGGGCGAGAGACCCAGTACTTC
CASSQVMGTRGRETQYF
>TRBJ2-1|-|once|TRBV4-3
TGCGCCAGCAGCCAAGAGAGATCGGGGGACGGACACTACAATGAGCAGTTCTTC
CASSQERSGDGHYNEQFF
>TRBJ2-5|TRBD2|once|TRBV7-6
TGTGCCAGCAGCTTAGAACTAGCGGGAGTAGGAGAGACCCAGTACTTC
CASSLELAGVGETQYF
>TRBJ2-7|TRBD2|-|TRBV5-4
TGTGCCAGCAGCTTGGTCGGGAGGGCCGAGCAGTACTTC
CASSLVGRAEQYF
>TRBJ1-2|-|-|TRBV19
TGTGCCAGTAGTATACCGTCGGGCAGGGTAGGCTCGCGCACCTTC
CASSIPSGRVGSRTF
>TRBJ2-6|-|-|TRBV9
TGTGCCAGCAGCTTGAGGGAGTCTGGGGCCAACGTCCTGACTTTC
CASSLRESGANVLTF
>TRBJ2-2|-|-|TRBV7-3
TGTGCCAGCTTCTTCCCAACAGGGTTTCAGGCCGGGGAGCTGTTTTTT
CASFFPTGFQAGELFF
>TRBJ2-2|TRBD1|-|TRBV6-1
TGTGCCAGCAGTGAAGCTCCGGACAGGGCCGGGGAGCTGTTTTTT
CASSEAPDRAGELFF
>TRBJ2-1|TRBD2|-|TRBV4-2
TGTGCCAGCAGCCAATCGTGGACTAGCGGAGGGGATGAGCAGTTCTTC
CASSQSWTSGGDEQFF
>TRBJ1-1|-|-|TRBV5-1
TGCGCCAGCAGCTTGGTGGGCGCCCGGGGGACTGAAGCTTTCTTT
CASSLVGARGTEAFF
>TRBJ2-6|TRBD2|-|TRBV27
TGTGCCAGCCAAACCATACCGGGACTAGCGGGAGTAGGGGCCAACGTCCTGACTTTC
CASQTIPGLAGVGANVLTF
>TRBJ2-1|-|-|TRBV2
TGTGCCAGCAGTCCGAGGACTTCCTCCTACAATGAGCAGTTCTTC
CASSPRTSSYNEQFF
>TRBJ2-2|TRBD2|-|TRBV11-2
TGTGCCAGCAGTTCCGGACTAGCGGGTTACACCGGGGAGCTGTTTTTT
CASSSGLAGYTGELFF
>TRBJ2-1|-|-|TRBV7-6
TGTGCCAGCAGCTTCGGAGGATACAATGAGCAGTTCTTC
CASSFGGYNEQFF
>TRBJ1-1|TRBD1|few|TRBV19
TGTGCCAGTACCCGACAGGGGGCGAACACTGAAGCTTTCTTT
CASTRQGANTEAFF